This TCR beta chain stems from a study of cytomegalovirus exposure and HLA in healthy donors. Study findings and constraints: Follow-up analysis seemed to connect common viral pathogens with several of the most significant clusters identified. Most of the TCR beta V segments (in an earlier analysis) were productive either about 87% or about 30% of the time.

The CDR3 extends over 15 amino acids. V was shortened by 1 base and J by 3 bases, with 12 bases between the two germline ends. Germline V gene data show CDR1 as LGHNA and CDR2 as YNFKEQ. The PCR used 60 Vbeta and 13 Jbeta primers. Study processing details: A later analysis counted approximately 80 million unique TCR beta chains, some 11 million shared. The protocol was immunoSEQ multiplex PCR, while the TCRdb copy is restricted to in-frame clones and leaves out a portion. The V and J calls and clone size come from that table; D and trimming were worked out from the DNA. The table includes roughly 170,000 clones, about three quarters detected once. In regard to this clone: Its antigen is not known.

The gene calls are TRBV4-2 and TRBJ1-1; D might be TRBD1 (6 bases). The sequenced sample consisted of PBMCs. This receptor was taken from a female donor in good health and CMV-seronegative. DNA of the CDR3: TGTGCCAGCAGCCAAGGCGGGCGGGGGCACACTGAAGCTTTCTTT. Protein product: CASSQGGRGHTEAFF.